Given below is one T cell receptor beta chain in context. Its antigen is as yet unknown. This sample is drawn from a study of T-cell reconstitution after alpha-beta-depleted transplantation in children. Study results and limitations: Two months or so post-transplant, alpha-beta T cells reportedly derived from several hundred expanded graft clones. Fresh T-cell production supplied most of the T-cell counts and diversity seen one year after transplant.

A TCRbeta library incorporating unique molecular identifiers was prepared. TCRdb re-analysed the PCR reads in MiXCR, keeping a single row per CDR3 protein. The sample has about 590,000 distinct CDR3 sequences; 10% to 15% are singletons. Looked up from germline, CDR1 is SEHNR and CDR2 is FQNEAQ (reference sequence). The CDR3 is made up of 14 amino acids. V lost 0 bases and J lost 2, with 5 bases in between. This chain joins TRBV7-9 and TRBJ1-3; D ambiguous. The sequence derives from a male patient aged 5 to 17 who had a stem cell transplant for acute myeloid leukemia, so the T cells may come from the graft donor. This sample comprised PBMCs, mostly from graft donor cells, obtained 360 days after TCRalphabeta/CD19-depleted stem cell transplant. The CDR3: CASSLATAGNTIYF. CDR3 coding DNA: TGTGCCAGCAGCTTAGCTACAGCTGGAAACACCATATATTTT.